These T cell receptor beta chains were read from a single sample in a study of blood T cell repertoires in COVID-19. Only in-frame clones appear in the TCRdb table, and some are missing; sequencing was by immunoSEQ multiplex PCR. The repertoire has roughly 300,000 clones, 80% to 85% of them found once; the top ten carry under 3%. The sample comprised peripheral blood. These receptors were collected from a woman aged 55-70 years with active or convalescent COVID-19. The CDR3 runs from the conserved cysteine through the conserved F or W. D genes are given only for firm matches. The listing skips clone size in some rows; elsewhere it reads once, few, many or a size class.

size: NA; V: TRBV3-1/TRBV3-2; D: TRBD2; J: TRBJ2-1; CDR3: CASSGLGGYNEQFF; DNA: TGTGCCAGCAGCGGTCTGGGGGGGTACAATGAGCAGTTCTTC
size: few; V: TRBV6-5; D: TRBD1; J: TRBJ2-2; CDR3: CASGGQGGTGELFF; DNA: TGTGCCAGCGGGGGACAGGGGGGCACCGGGGAGCTGTTTTTT
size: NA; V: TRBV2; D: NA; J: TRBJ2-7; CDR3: CASSDQGTSYEQYF; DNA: TGTGCCAGCAGTGATCAGGGGACCTCCTACGAGCAGTACTTC
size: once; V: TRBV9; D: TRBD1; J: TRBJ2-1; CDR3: CASSLRTGYGEQFF; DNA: TGTGCCAGCAGCCTCCGGACAGGGTACGGTGAGCAGTTCTTC
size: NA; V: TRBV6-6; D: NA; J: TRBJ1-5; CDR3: CASTRSGDYSNQPQHF; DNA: TGTGCCAGCACTCGATCCGGGGATTATAGCAATCAGCCCCAGCATTTT
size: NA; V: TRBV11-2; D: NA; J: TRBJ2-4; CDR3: CASSVTGGGDIQYF; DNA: TGTGCCAGCAGCGTCACGGGGGGCGGCGACATTCAGTACTTC
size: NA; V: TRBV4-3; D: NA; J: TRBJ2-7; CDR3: CASSQEGGPSSYEQYF; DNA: TGCGCCAGCAGCCAAGAGGGGGGGCCGAGCTCCTACGAGCAGTACTTC
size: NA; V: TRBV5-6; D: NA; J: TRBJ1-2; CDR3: CASSFGGNYGYTF; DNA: TGTGCCAGCAGCTTCGGCGGGAACTATGGCTACACCTTC
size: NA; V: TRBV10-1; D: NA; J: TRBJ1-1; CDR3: CASSGQMNTEAFF; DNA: TGCGCCAGCAGTGGACAGATGAACACTGAAGCTTTCTTT
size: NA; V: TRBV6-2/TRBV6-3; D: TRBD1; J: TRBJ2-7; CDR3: CASSAGQGGFTYEQYF; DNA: TGTGCCAGCAGTGCCGGACAGGGAGGATTCACCTACGAGCAGTACTTC
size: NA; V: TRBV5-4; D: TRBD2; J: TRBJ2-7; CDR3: CASSTGLDVYEQYF; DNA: TGTGCCAGCAGCACGGGACTAGATGTATACGAGCAGTACTTC
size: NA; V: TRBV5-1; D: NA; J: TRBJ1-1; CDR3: CASSSLGTSGNTEAFF; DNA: TGCGCCAGCAGCTCACTCGGGACATCGGGGAACACTGAAGCTTTCTTT
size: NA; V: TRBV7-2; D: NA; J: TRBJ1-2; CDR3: CASSLEGRGYGYTF; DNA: TGTGCCAGCAGCTTAGAGGGCAGGGGCTATGGCTACACCTTC
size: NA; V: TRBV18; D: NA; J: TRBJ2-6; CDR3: CASSPRQGVGANVLTF; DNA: TGTGCCAGCTCACCGCGGCAGGGTGTGGGGGCCAACGTCCTGACTTTC
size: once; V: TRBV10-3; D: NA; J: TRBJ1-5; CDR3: CAISDTSSNQPQHF; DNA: TGTGCCATCAGTGATACTTCAAGCAATCAGCCCCAGCATTTT
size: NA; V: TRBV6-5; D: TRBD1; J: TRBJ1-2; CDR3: CASSYDRGRNYGYTF; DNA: TGTGCCAGCAGTTACGACAGGGGGCGAAACTATGGCTACACCTTC
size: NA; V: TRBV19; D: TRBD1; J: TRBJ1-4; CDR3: CASMGGQVVNEKLFF; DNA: TGTGCCAGTATGGGGGGACAGGTAGTCAATGAAAAACTGTTTTTT
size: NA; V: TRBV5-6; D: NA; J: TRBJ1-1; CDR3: CASSFRGITEAFF; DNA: TGTGCCAGCAGCTTTCGCGGGATCACTGAAGCTTTCTTT
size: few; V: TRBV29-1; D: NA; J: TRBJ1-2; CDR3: CSVGQYYGYTF; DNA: TGCAGCGTCGGACAGTACTATGGCTACACCTTC
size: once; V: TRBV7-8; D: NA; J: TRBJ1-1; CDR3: CASSLIFQEVGAFF; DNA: TGTGCCAGCAGCTTAATATTTCAGGAAGTCGGAGCTTTCTTT
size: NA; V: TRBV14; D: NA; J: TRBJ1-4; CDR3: CASSQGAGGEKLFF; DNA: TGTGCCAGCAGCCAAGGGGCAGGAGGTGAAAAACTGTTTTTT
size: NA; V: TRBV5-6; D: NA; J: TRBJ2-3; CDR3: CASSLGYRSSTDTQYF; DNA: TGTGCCAGCAGCTTGGGGTACAGGTCTAGCACAGATACGCAGTATTTT
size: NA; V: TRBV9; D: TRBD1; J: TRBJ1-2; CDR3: CASSPSPDRGQYGYTF; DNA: TGTGCCAGCAGCCCCTCGCCCGACAGGGGGCAATATGGCTACACCTTC
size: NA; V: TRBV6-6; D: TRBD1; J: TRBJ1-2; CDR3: CASSGKGAGFGYTF; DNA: TGTGCCAGCAGTGGTAAGGGGGCCGGTTTTGGCTACACCTTC
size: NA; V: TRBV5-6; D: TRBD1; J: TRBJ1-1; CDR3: CASSLQGDTEAFF; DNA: TGTGCCAGCAGCCTTCAGGGGGACACTGAAGCTTTCTTT
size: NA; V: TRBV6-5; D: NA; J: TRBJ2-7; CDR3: CASSSGTGSSYEQYF; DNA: TGTGCCAGCAGTTCTGGCACGGGAAGCTCCTACGAGCAGTACTTC
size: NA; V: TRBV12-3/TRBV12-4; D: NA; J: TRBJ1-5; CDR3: CASSPVLGQPQHF; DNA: TGTGCCAGCAGTCCCGTCCTGGGCCAGCCCCAGCATTTT
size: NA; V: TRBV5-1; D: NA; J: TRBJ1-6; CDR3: CASSSVPPGHDNSPLHF; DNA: TGCGCCAGCAGCTCCGTGCCCCCGGGACACGATAATTCACCCCTCCACTTT